Below, 23 T cell receptor beta chains from the same sample are listed, as sequenced in a study of vaccination effects on CD4 cells after COVID-19. The protocol was immunoSEQ multiplex PCR, while the TCRdb copy is restricted to in-frame clones and leaves out a portion. Among tens of thousands of clones, roughly 70% were seen once, and the ten largest hold approximately 22%. Antigen-specific CD4+ T cells were expanded with viral peptide pools in the ViraFEST assay before sequencing. Isolation of CD4+ T cells took place after more than 9 days of culture. Vaccine recipients had no previous SARS-CoV-2 infection; their nucleocapsid antibodies were negative. Their antigens are not known. Here the sequenced sample was CD4+ T cells from PBMCs cultured with SARS-CoV-2 spike peptides, taken before COVID-19 vaccination. These receptors originate from a human donor who received a COVID-19 vaccine.

The rearrangement joins TRBV3-1 (or the pseudogene TRBV3-2) to TRBJ2-4, with TRBD2 matching 14 bases. V lost 1 base and J lost 3; bases outside the gene matches: 5. Germline lookup yields CDR1 LGHDT and CDR2 YNNKEL (reference sequence). This CDR3 has 18 residues. The CDR3 here is CASSQGLAGGRVKNIQYF. The CDR3 nucleotides are TGTGCCAGCAGCCAAGGACTAGCGGGGGGGCGTGTCAAAAACATTCAGTACTTC.

The V gene is TRBV10-3, the J gene TRBJ2-7; D possibly corresponds to TRBD2 (7 bases). Germline CDR1 ENHRY, CDR2 SYGVKD. The CDR3 extends over 15 amino acids. V lost 7 bases to trimming and J lost 5 bases, with 21 bases between them. Here the CDR3 DNA reads TGTGCCATCAACCCGAGACGGGGGGCCGCCCACGAGCAGTACTTC. Translated: CAINPRRGAAHEQYF.

V usage is TRBV7-6 and J usage is TRBJ2-6; D perhaps matches TRBD1 (6 bases). Germline CDR1 SGHVS, CDR2 FNYEAQ. V lost 0 bases to trimming and J lost 2 bases, with 11 bases between them. The CDR3 consists of 17 residues. The CDR3 DNA follows: TGTGCCAGCAGCTTAGCGGGGGCCGGGACTGGGGCCAACGTCCTGACTTTC. Its translation: CASSLAGAGTGANVLTF.

V gene TRBV6-2 or TRBV6-3 combines with J gene TRBJ2-1; D is perhaps TRBD2 (6 bases). The CDR3 totals 12 residues. Germline assignment: CDR1 MNHEY and CDR2 SVGEGT. Trimming stripped 2 bases from V and 10 bases from J, with 9 bases between. The CDR3 DNA is TGTGCCAGCAGTTACAGGGCGGGAGAGCAGTTCTTC. Amino acid sequence: CASSYRAGEQFF.

This chain links TRBV3-1 (or the pseudogene TRBV3-2) with TRBJ2-7; D uncertain. This CDR3 spans 14 amino acids. The ends were cut back, 0 bases at V and 5 bases at J, with 11 bases in the middle. Germline V CDR1 and CDR2: LGHDT, YNNKEL (reference sequence). CDR3 in amino acids: CASSQDKTSDEQYF. The CDR3 nucleotides read TGTGCCAGCAGCCAAGATAAGACATCCGACGAGCAGTACTTC.

This chain joins TRBV19 and TRBJ2-5; D is perhaps TRBD1 or TRBD2 (6 bases each). CDR3 size: 14 residues. V was trimmed by 3 bases and J by 4 bases, leaving 12 bases between them. Germline loops: CDR1 LNHDA, CDR2 SQIVND (reference sequence). The CDR3 coding sequence is TGTGCCAGTAGTATGGTGGGGGGCAGAGAGACCCAGTACTTC. Amino acids: CASSMVGGRETQYF.

The chain employs TRBV6-5 and TRBJ1-2; 10 bases are shared with TRBD1. The V gene end was trimmed by 6 bases and the J gene end by 8 bases; junction bases not matched to a gene: 3. CDR3 length: 12 residues. Germline assignment: CDR1 MNHEY and CDR2 SVGAGI. CDR3 sequence: CASSPGQGGYTF. The DNA for the CDR3 is TGTGCCAGCAGCCCGGGACAGGGGGGCTACACCTTC.

The V and J genes are TRBV5-1 and TRBJ2-7; D is ambiguous. V was clipped by 0 bases and J by 4 bases, with 11 bases between them. The CDR3 is made up of 14 amino acids. The germline gives CDR1 SGHRS, CDR2 YFSETQ. In nucleotides, the CDR3 is TGCGCCAGCAGCTTGGTTGGGAATTGGTACGAGCAGTACTTC. Amino acid sequence: CASSLVGNWYEQYF.

This clone was seen a handful of times. This chain joins TRBV30 and TRBJ2-7; D is unresolved. V lost 4 bases and J lost 6, with 16 bases in between. The CDR3 totals 13 residues. CDR1 and CDR2 from the germline V gene are GTSNPN and SVGIG (reference sequence). CDR3: CAWTPRRFSEQYF. CDR3 sequence (DNA): TGTGCCTGGACGCCACGCAGGTTCTCCGAGCAGTACTTC.

This clone was picked up one time. The V call is TRBV9, the J call TRBJ1-1; 7 nucleotides agree with TRBD1. The CDR3 extends over 15 amino acids. Germline lookup yields CDR1 SGDLS and CDR2 YYNGEE. V trimming: 4 bases; J trimming: 1 base; junction bases outside the gene matches: 7. The DNA of the CDR3 is TGTGCCAGCAGCATAACAGGGGAGGGGAACACTGAAGCTTTCTTT. Encoded protein: CASSITGEGNTEAFF.

Turning to this clone: This same CDR3 is encoded by further DNA sequences in the sample. The chain joins TRBV20-1 to TRBJ2-7; D ambiguous. With 3 bases removed from V and 0 bases from J, the gap between germline ends came to 3 bases. In germline, CDR1 is DFQATT, CDR2 SNEGSKA (reference sequence). The CDR3 is made up of 11 amino acids. The CDR3 region has the DNA TGCAGTGCTAGCGGCTCCTACGAGCAGTACTTC. Translation gives CSASGSYEQYF.

This sequence joins TRBV4-1 and TRBJ1-5, with D maybe TRBD1 (5 bases). The ends were cut back, 0 bases at V and 2 bases at J, with 11 bases in the middle. The CDR3 extends over 16 amino acids. Germline CDR1 and CDR2: MGHRA and YSYEKL. Written as DNA, the CDR3 is TGCGCCAGCAGCCAAGATCTATCGGGGGGCAATCAGCCCCAGCATTTT. Encoded protein: CASSQDLSGGNQPQHF.

The chain is built from TRBV9 and TRBJ2-1; possible D gene TRBD2, 6 bases. V lost 2 bases and J 2 bases, leaving 14 bases between the germline ends. Germline CDR1 is SGDLS and CDR2 is YYNGEE. The CDR3 consists of 16 residues. CDR3 coding DNA: TGTGCCAGCAGCGTGGTCACGGGGAGGACCTACAATGAGCAGTTCTTC. This translates into CASSVVTGRTYNEQFF.

The chain couples TRBV3-1 (or the pseudogene TRBV3-2) to TRBJ1-3; D remains unclear. This CDR3 has 14 residues. Trimming took 4 bases from V and 7 from J, leaving 14 bases between them. CDR1 is LGHDT, CDR2 YNNKEL, per germline (reference sequence). CDR3 sequence reads: CASSPSPAGNTIYF. The CDR3 DNA sequence: TGTGCCAGCAGCCCGTCACCTGCAGGCAACACCATATATTTT.

This clone was observed a handful of times. The chain combines TRBV20-1 with TRBJ2-5; possibly TRBD2 for D (6 bases). CDR3 length equals 11 residues. Trimming stripped 3 bases from V and 9 bases from J, with 11 bases between. CDR1 and CDR2 (germline): DFQATT, SNEGSKA (reference sequence). CDR3 nucleotide sequence: TGCAGTGCTAGTTATTCGGGAGCCCAGTACTTC. Its protein is CSASYSGAQYF.

The chain joins TRBV30 to TRBJ1-1; D is unclear. This CDR3 comprises 13 residues. V lost 4 bases and J 1 base, leaving 10 bases between the germline ends. The V gene's germline CDR1 is GTSNPN and CDR2 SVGIG (reference sequence). In DNA form, the CDR3 reads TGTGCCTGGACCCCTACATGGAACACTGAAGCTTTCTTT. Translating it yields CAWTPTWNTEAFF. Full variable domain (rest looked up from reference TRBV30 and TRBJ1-1): SQTIHQWPATLVQPVGSPLSLECTVEGTSNPNLYWYRQAAGRGLQLLFYSVGIGQISSEVPQNLSASRPQDRQFILSSKKLLLSDSGFYLCAWTPTWNTEAFFGQGTRLTVV.

This chain connects TRBV5-6 to TRBJ2-1, with 7 bases that match TRBD2. CDR1 is SGHDT and CDR2 is YYEEEE in the germline V gene. CDR3 length: 13 residues. J lost 5 bases, V lost 2 bases, and 1 base had no gene match. CDR3 in DNA: TGTGCCAGCAGCTTCGGGACTAACAATGAGCAGTTCTTC. Its translation: CASSFGTNNEQFF.

This clone was seen a handful of times. The chain joins TRBV3-1 (or the pseudogene TRBV3-2) to TRBJ1-3; D call uncertain. Germline-derived CDR1 and CDR2 are LGHDT and YNNKEL (reference sequence). Trimming shortened V by 1 base and J by 4 bases, and 8 bases separated the two germline ends. The CDR3 is 14 residues long. The CDR3 coding sequence is TGTGCCAGCAGCCAAGTGCCGGGAGGAAACACCATATATTTT. Protein: CASSQVPGGNTIYF.

The chain couples TRBV2 to TRBJ1-4, with a possible D match to TRBD1 (6 bases). V dropped 6 bases and J dropped 7 bases, with 24 bases sitting between them. This CDR3 contains 17 residues. CDR1 and CDR2 (germline): SNHLY, FYNNEI. The CDR3 nucleotides are TGTGCCAGCAGAGTCAACAGGGCCTCCCCCCAAGGTGAAAAACTGTTTTTT. It translates to CASRVNRASPQGEKLFF.

This clone was observed a handful of times. The V and J genes are TRBV2 and TRBJ1-2; a weak D match, TRBD1 (5 bases). The CDR3 contains 14 residues. Germline V gene data show CDR1 as SNHLY and CDR2 as FYNNEI. The V gene lost 3 bases and the J gene lost 4 bases, with 12 bases spanning the gap. CDR3: CASSDRAVSYGYTF. CDR3 bases: TGTGCCAGCAGTGACAGGGCGGTCAGCTATGGCTACACCTTC.

The chain recombines TRBV11-1 with TRBJ1-1; 11 bases agree with TRBD1. The trim removed 5 bases at V and 5 bases at J, leaving 7 bases unmatched. The CDR3 covers 15 residues. CDR1 and CDR2 from the germline V gene are SGHAT and FQDESV (reference sequence). The CDR3 coding sequence is TGTGCCAGCAGCCCCGAGGACAGGGGGCGAACTGAAGCTTTCTTT. Protein product: CASSPEDRGRTEAFF. The full variable domain, with the rest looked up from reference TRBV11-1 and TRBJ1-1, is EAEVAQSPRYKITEKSQAVAFWCDPISGHATLYWYRQILGQGPELLVQFQDESVVDDSQLPKDRFSAERLKGVDSTLKIQPAELGDSAMYLCASSPEDRGRTEAFFGQGTRLTVV.

This chain joins TRBV4-1 and TRBJ2-1; 10 bases are a match to TRBD2. Germline assignment: CDR1 MGHRA and CDR2 YSYEKL. The CDR3 has 16 amino acids. The ends lost 1 base at V and 3 bases at J; junction bases unmatched: 3. In DNA, the CDR3 is TGCGCCAGCAGCCAAGGCCCTAGCGGGAGCTACAATGAGCAGTTCTTC. It is translated as CASSQGPSGSYNEQFF.

The table lists this clone with a few counts. This sequence joins TRBV29-1 and TRBJ1-2; tentatively, D is TRBD1 (6 bases). Between the trimmed V and J ends, which lost 7 bases and 6 bases, there was a span of 15 bases. The CDR3 runs to 12 residues. Per germline, CDR1 SQVTM and CDR2 ANQGSEA. The CDR3 loop reads CSASGAGDGYTF. CDR3 sequence (DNA): TGCAGCGCCTCCGGGGCAGGGGATGGCTACACCTTC.